Listed here are 24 T cell receptor beta chains from one sample, sequenced in a study of T cell repertoires in cytomegalovirus infection. These receptors lack a known antigen. TCRdb re-called the reads with MiXCR, one entry per CDR3 protein. This table holds 400,000 to 600,000 distinct CDR3 sequences, under 55% found once. The sequenced sample was cultured PBMCs, obtained from culture after CMV antigen stimulation. Source of these receptors: a human donor in good health (CMV status not recorded). Some clones in this sample may be carry-over from other donors' samples.

This clonotype was counted only a few times. The rearrangement joins TRBV2 to TRBJ1-2; TRBD1 agrees at 7 bases. Germline V lookup: CDR1 SNHLY, CDR2 FYNNEI. The CDR3 is 13 residues long. V lost 6 bases to trimming and J lost 5 bases; unmatched junction nucleotides: 6. CDR3 residues: CASRSGQLYGYTF. The CDR3 coding sequence is TGTGCCAGCAGGTCGGGACAGCTTTATGGCTACACCTTC.

This clonotype was detected only a few times. The V and J genes are TRBV7-2 and TRBJ2-3; D not certain. V lost 8 bases and J 2 bases, leaving 5 bases between the germline ends. CDR3 length: 11 residues. Per the germline V gene, CDR1 is SGHTA and CDR2 is FQGNSA. CDR3 sequence: CASLNTDTQYF. CDR3 nucleotides: TGTGCCAGCCTGAACACAGATACGCAGTATTTT. Filled out from reference TRBV7-2 and TRBJ2-3, the complete variable domain reads GAGVSQSPSNKVTEKGKDVELRCDPISGHTALYWYRQSLGQGLEFLIYFQGNSAPDKSGLPSDRFSAERTGGSVSTLTIQRTQQEDSAVYLCASLNTDTQYFGPGTRLTVL.

This clonotype was counted between two and nine times. This chain links TRBV20-1 with TRBJ2-5, with TRBD1 matching over 7 bases. In germline, CDR1 is DFQATT, CDR2 SNEGSKA (reference sequence). This CDR3 is 13 amino acids long. V was pared by 7 bases and J by 5 bases, with 10 bases of the junction left unmatched. The CDR3 here is CSGDGADRETQYF. DNA of the CDR3: TGCAGTGGGGATGGAGCGGACAGGGAGACCCAGTACTTC.

This rearrangement joins TRBV5-5 to TRBJ2-3, with 9 nucleotides matching TRBD2. V was clipped by 3 bases and J by 2 bases; unmatched bases: 7. Germline CDR1 reads SGHKS; CDR2 reads YYEKEE (reference sequence). There are 16 residues in the CDR3. Here the CDR3 DNA reads TGTGCCAGCAGCTCCTTGACTAGCGGTCCCACAGATACGCAGTATTTT. Translating it yields CASSSLTSGPTDTQYF.

For the CDR3, the DNA is TGTGCCATCAGTGAGGGACAGGGAGGCGAGCAGTACTTC. The encoded protein is CAISEGQGGEQYF. This chain links TRBV10-3 with TRBJ2-7; the match to TRBD1 covers 8 bases. Germline CDR1 ENHRY, CDR2 SYGVKD. The ends lost 2 bases at V and 6 bases at J; junction bases unmatched: 3. This CDR3 is built from 13 residues.

The chain couples TRBV6-5 to TRBJ2-7; 9 bases fit TRBD1. CDR1 and CDR2 (germline): MNHEY, SVGAGI. V shed 4 bases, J shed 5 bases, and the junction held 6 bases outside the gene matches. CDR3 length equals 14 residues. CDR3 in DNA: TGTGCCAGCAGTTGGGGACAGGGCCCCAACGAGCAGTACTTC. It translates to CASSWGQGPNEQYF.

The V gene is TRBV5-4, the J gene TRBJ2-7; no clear D gene. V was pared by 3 bases and J by 5 bases, with 12 bases between. Germline loops: CDR1 SGHNT, CDR2 YYREEE (reference sequence). The CDR3 runs to 13 residues. CDR3: CASSSGLRDEQYF. CDR3 coding DNA: TGTGCCAGCAGCTCCGGTCTTCGGGACGAGCAGTACTTC.

This clonotype came up a few times. The CDR3 sequence: CASSQETGRAGELFF. CDR3 DNA sequence: TGCGCCAGCAGCCAAGAGACAGGGAGGGCCGGGGAGCTGTTTTTT. V is TRBV4-1 and J is TRBJ2-2; D could derive from TRBD1 or TRBD2 (7 bases each). CDR1 is MGHRA, CDR2 YSYEKL, per germline. The CDR3 is 15 residues long. Trimming left V 0 bases short and J 6 bases short, with 11 bases between.

This clonotype was seen more than once but under ten times. J is TRBJ1-4 and V is TRBV7-9; D perhaps matches TRBD1 (5 bases). The CDR3 runs to 14 residues. The ends were cut back, 8 bases at V and 7 bases at J, with 17 bases in the middle. Per germline, CDR1 SEHNR and CDR2 FQNEAQ (reference sequence). The CDR3 loop is CASRSWGETEKLFF. Written as DNA, the CDR3 is TGTGCCAGCCGCTCTTGGGGGGAGACTGAAAAACTGTTTTTT.

This clonotype was picked up a small number of times. The chain links TRBV7-8 to TRBJ2-5; 7 bases are a match to TRBD2. V shed 5 bases and J 4 bases; nucleotides not matched to a gene: 10. Germline V gives CDR1 SGHVS, CDR2 FQNEAQ. The CDR3 totals 15 residues. The CDR3 sequence: CASSAGVPGGETQYF. CDR3 nucleotide sequence: TGTGCCAGCAGCGCCGGAGTACCGGGGGGAGAGACCCAGTACTTC.

The chain joins TRBV2 to TRBJ1-6; the match to TRBD1 covers 7 bases. V trimming: 4 bases; J trimming: 9 bases; junction bases outside the gene matches: 6. The CDR3 is 14 amino acids. Germline CDR1 and CDR2: SNHLY and FYNNEI. CDR3 in amino acids: CASSATGSGSPLHF. CDR3 nucleotide sequence: TGTGCCAGCAGTGCGACAGGGTCTGGTTCACCCCTCCACTTT.

The chain has TRBV15 and TRBJ2-5, with D uncertain. The CDR3 covers 15 residues. Per germline, CDR1 LNHNV and CDR2 YYDKDF (reference sequence). Between the trimmed V and J ends, which lost 0 bases and 5 bases, there was a span of 13 bases. The CDR3 spells CATSRDRSSLETQYF. CDR3 coding DNA: TGTGCCACCAGCAGAGATAGATCCTCCTTGGAGACCCAGTACTTC.

V is TRBV6-6 and J is TRBJ2-2, with D possibly TRBD2 on 6 matching bases. The CDR3 is made up of 16 amino acids. The V end lost 5 bases, the J end lost 2 bases, and 15 bases lay between the germline ends. Germline V gene lookup returns CDR1 MNHNY and CDR2 SVGAGI (reference sequence). CDR3 amino acids: CASSPRTGVNTGELFF. CDR3 in DNA: TGTGCCAGCAGTCCCCGTACGGGAGTAAACACCGGGGAGCTGTTTTTT.

This chain joins TRBV5-6 and TRBJ2-7, with 8 bases lining up with TRBD1. The CDR3 has 14 residues. The V gene end was trimmed by 4 bases and the J gene end by 3 bases; junction bases not matched to a gene: 6. In germline, CDR1 is SGHDT, CDR2 YYEEEE. The DNA for the CDR3 is TGTGCCAGCAGCACACAGGGGGAAGTCTACGAGCAGTACTTC. Protein: CASSTQGEVYEQYF.

This clonotype was found a few times. This rearrangement joins TRBV5-1 to TRBJ1-1; possible D gene TRBD1, 5 bases. Germline-derived CDR1 and CDR2 are SGHRS and YFSETQ. Trimming pared 2 bases from V and 1 base from J, leaving 12 bases between. There are 15 residues in the CDR3. CDR3 amino acids: CASSLTGHTNTEAFF. The CDR3 region has the DNA TGCGCCAGCAGCTTAACTGGACACACGAACACTGAAGCTTTCTTT.

The genes are TRBV7-2 and TRBJ1-6; D ambiguous. The CDR3 runs to 15 residues. The germline gives CDR1 SGHTA, CDR2 FQGNSA. V was shortened by 5 bases and J by 7 bases, with 15 bases between the two germline ends. As DNA, the CDR3 is TGTGCCAGCAGCCTAATGGGGAGTCAAAATTCACCCCTCCACTTT. Its translation: CASSLMGSQNSPLHF.

This clonotype occurred a few times. The chain has TRBV2 and TRBJ2-1, with unresolved D. This CDR3 spans 13 amino acids. Germline V lookup: CDR1 SNHLY, CDR2 FYNNEI. The germline V and J ends were trimmed by 6 bases and 6 bases, with 12 bases remaining between them. In DNA form, the CDR3 reads TGTGCCAGCAGGGCTGAATCCCCCAATGAGCAGTTCTTC. This sequence encodes CASRAESPNEQFF.

The chain links TRBV28 to TRBJ1-5, with no clear D. CDR1 is MDHEN, CDR2 SYDVKM, per germline. V shed 3 bases and J shed 4 bases, with 13 bases lying between them. This CDR3 comprises 15 residues. CDR3 in DNA: TGTGCCAGCAGTTTCTTTCGGGGATCAAATCAGCCCCAGCATTTT. Its translation is CASSFFRGSNQPQHF.

The chain uses TRBV7-2 and TRBJ2-2; perhaps D is TRBD1 or TRBD2 (7 bases each). There are 17 residues in the CDR3. Trimming took off 6 bases at V and 3 bases at J, with 20 bases between the two ends. Germline V gene sequence: CDR1 SGHTA, CDR2 FQGNSA. CDR3 DNA sequence: TGTGCCAGCAGACCTACGACAGGGAGGGTTGACACCGGGGAGCTGTTTTTT. This sequence encodes CASRPTTGRVDTGELFF.

The V call is TRBV6-2 or TRBV6-3, the J call TRBJ1-5; tentative D call: TRBD1 (5 bases). V lost 2 bases, J lost 0 bases, and 8 bases lay in between. The CDR3 spans 15 residues. The germline CDR1 and CDR2 sequences are MNHEY and SVGEGT. CDR3 bases: TGTGCCAGCAGTTACGCGACAGATAGCAATCAGCCCCAGCATTTT. This sequence encodes CASSYATDSNQPQHF.

V usage is TRBV4-1 and J usage is TRBJ2-1; tentatively, D is TRBD1 (6 bases). Deletions cut 1 base from V and 15 bases from J, with 19 bases between. Germline V lookup: CDR1 MGHRA, CDR2 YSYEKL. The CDR3 length is 14 residues. The CDR3 spells CASSQGQDKVARFF. The CDR3 DNA follows: TGCGCCAGCAGCCAAGGACAGGATAAGGTCGCCAGGTTCTTC.

V and J are TRBV20-1 and TRBJ2-1, with unresolved D. V lost 3 bases and J 4 bases, leaving 10 bases between the germline ends. Germline lookup yields CDR1 DFQATT and CDR2 SNEGSKA (reference sequence). The CDR3 extends over 13 amino acids. CDR3: CSASVRNYNEQFF. DNA for the CDR3: TGCAGTGCTAGTGTCCGAAATTACAATGAGCAGTTCTTC.

The genes are TRBV6-5 and TRBJ2-2; D is uncertain. Trimming stripped 5 bases from V and 2 bases from J, with 9 bases between. The germline V gene encodes CDR1 MNHEY and CDR2 SVGAGI. The CDR3 totals 14 residues. The CDR3: CASSRVVNTGELFF. In nucleotides, the CDR3 is TGTGCCAGCAGTAGGGTAGTTAACACCGGGGAGCTGTTTTTT.

The rearrangement links TRBV12-3 or TRBV12-4 to TRBJ2-3; 8 bases are shared with TRBD1. The CDR3 consists of 13 residues. V trimming: 7 bases; J trimming: 1 base; junction bases outside the gene matches: 1. The CDR3 nucleotides are TGTGCCAGCACGGACAGGGGCACAGATACGCAGTATTTT. This encodes CASTDRGTDTQYF.